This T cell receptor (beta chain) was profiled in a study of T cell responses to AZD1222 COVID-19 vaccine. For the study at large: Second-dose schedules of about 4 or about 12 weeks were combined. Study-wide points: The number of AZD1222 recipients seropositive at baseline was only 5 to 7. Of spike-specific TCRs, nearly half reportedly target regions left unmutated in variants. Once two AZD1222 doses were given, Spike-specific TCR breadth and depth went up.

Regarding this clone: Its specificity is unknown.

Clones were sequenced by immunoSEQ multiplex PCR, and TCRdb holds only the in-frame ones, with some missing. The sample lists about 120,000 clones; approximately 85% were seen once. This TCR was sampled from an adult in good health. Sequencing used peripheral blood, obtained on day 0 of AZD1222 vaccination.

CDR3 nucleotides: TGTGCCATCACCTTAGGGACTAGCAGCACCGGGGAGCTGTTTTTT. Its translation is CAITLGTSSTGELFF. The chain has TRBV10-3 and TRBJ2-2, with TRBD2 matching over 9 bases. Trimming cost V 7 bases and J 4 bases; bases outside gene matches: 7. The CDR3 totals 15 residues. CDR1 ENHRY and CDR2 SYGVKD come from the germline V gene.